This T cell receptor (beta chain) is from a study of T cells in narcolepsy. Findings and limits, study-wide: No autoreactive T cell clone sequences appeared in some memory CD4+ repertoires. Same-patient CSF and blood CD4+ T cell clonotypes included HCRT-specific and TRIB2-specific autoreactive ones.

Here immunoSEQ multiplex PCR was the method, and the copy in TCRdb shows in-frame clones only, minus some. The table shows 30,000 to 35,000 clones, with roughly four fifths occurring only once. Regarding this clone: Its specificity is unknown.

This clonotype was obtained from a human donor with narcolepsy. Sequences were obtained from CD45RA- memory CD4+ T cells from PBMCs.

The CDR3 reads CSVVWGGHTDTQYF. CDR3 DNA: TGCAGCGTTGTGTGGGGGGGGCACACAGATACGCAGTATTTT. The chain links TRBV29-1 to TRBJ2-3; D is possibly TRBD2 (7 bases). CDR3 size: 14 residues. V was clipped by 4 bases and J by 2 bases, with 13 bases between them. CDR1 is SQVTM, CDR2 ANQGSEA, per germline.